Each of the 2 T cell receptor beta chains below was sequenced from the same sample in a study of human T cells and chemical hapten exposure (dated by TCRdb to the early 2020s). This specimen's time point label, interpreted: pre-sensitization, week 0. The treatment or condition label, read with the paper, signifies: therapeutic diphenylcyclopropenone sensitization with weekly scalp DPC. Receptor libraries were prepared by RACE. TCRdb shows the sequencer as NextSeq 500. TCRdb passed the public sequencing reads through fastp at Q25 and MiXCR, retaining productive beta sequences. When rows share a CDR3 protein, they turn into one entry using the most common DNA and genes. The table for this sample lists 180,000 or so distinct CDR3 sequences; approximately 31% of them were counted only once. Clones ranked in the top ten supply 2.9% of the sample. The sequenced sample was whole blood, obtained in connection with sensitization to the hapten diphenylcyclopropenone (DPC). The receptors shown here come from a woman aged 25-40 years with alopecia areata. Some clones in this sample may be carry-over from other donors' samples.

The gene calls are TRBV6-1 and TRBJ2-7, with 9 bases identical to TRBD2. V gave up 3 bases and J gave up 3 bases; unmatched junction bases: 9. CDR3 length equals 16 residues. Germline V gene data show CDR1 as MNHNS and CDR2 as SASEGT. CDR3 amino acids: CASSDRLAEGLYEQYF. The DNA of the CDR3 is TGTGCCAGCAGTGACCGACTAGCGGAGGGCCTCTACGAGCAGTACTTC.

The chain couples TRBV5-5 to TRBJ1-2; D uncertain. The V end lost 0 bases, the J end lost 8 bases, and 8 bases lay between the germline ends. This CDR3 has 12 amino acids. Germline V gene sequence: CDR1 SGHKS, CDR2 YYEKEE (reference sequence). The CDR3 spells CASSLDFEGYTF. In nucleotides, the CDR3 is TGTGCCAGCAGCTTGGACTTCGAGGGCTACACCTTC. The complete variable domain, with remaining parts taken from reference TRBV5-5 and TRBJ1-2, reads DAGVTQSPTHLIKTRGQQVTLRCSPISGHKSVSWYQQVLGQGPQFIFQYYEKEERGRGNFPDRFSARQFPNYSSELNVNALLLGDSALYLCASSLDFEGYTFGSGTRLTVV.